This is a list of T cell receptor beta chains from one sample in a study of regulatory T cells in long-lasting Graves disease. TCRdb redid the calling of the multiplex PCR reads with MiXCR, one entry per CDR3 protein. The data hold 450,000 or so distinct CDR3 sequences, with approximately 23% observed a single time. This specimen was peripheral blood mononuclear cells (PBMCs), taken when the disease was refractory, from a patient treated with antithyroid drugs. The receptors were gathered from a female donor with Graves disease. The CDR3 runs from the conserved cysteine through the conserved F or W. D genes are given only for firm matches. Size tells how often a clone was seen (once, few, many) or the class of an expanded clone, and some rows leave it out.

TRBJ2-4 | many | TRBV3-1 | TRBD1 | TGTGCCAGCAGCCAAGGCGCAGGGGGCAATAACATTCAGTACTTC | CASSQGAGGNNIQYF
TRBJ2-3 | - | TRBV29-1 | TRBD2 | TGCAGCGCAATGAGGACTAGCGGCACAGATACGCAGTATTTT | CSAMRTSGTDTQYF
TRBJ1-5 | many | TRBV28 | - | TGTGCCAGCACTTCTTCTCCTCGGACAGAGTATAGCAATCAGCCCCAGCATTTT | CASTSSPRTEYSNQPQHF
TRBJ1-3 | many | TRBV12-3/TRBV12-4 | TRBD1 | TGTGCCAGCAGCCCCGGGACAGCCTCTGGAAACACCATATATTTT | CASSPGTASGNTIYF
TRBJ2-7 | few | TRBV19 | TRBD1 | TGTGCCAGTAGGGGACAGGCGACCTACGAGCAGTACTTC | CASRGQATYEQYF
TRBJ2-5 | many | TRBV20-1 | - | TGCAGTGCTAGGGAGCGTTTCGGGGATGAGACCCAGTACTTC | CSARERFGDETQYF
TRBJ2-2 | many | TRBV2 | TRBD2 | TGTGCCAGCGATCTAGCGGGGGCGAATCTCGGGGAGCTGTTTTTT | CASDLAGANLGELFF
TRBJ2-3 | - | TRBV28 | TRBD2 | TGTGCCAGCAGGACTAGCGGGCGCACAGATACGCAGTATTTT | CASRTSGRTDTQYF
TRBJ2-7 | many | TRBV28 | - | TGTGCCAGCAGCCAGGCGGGACGTGAGCAGTACTTC | CASSQAGREQYF
TRBJ1-6 | - | TRBV30 | TRBD1 | TGTGCCTGGAATGGGCAGGGGGTTTCACCCCTCCACTTT | CAWNGQGVSPLHF
TRBJ2-7 | many | TRBV9 | - | TGTGCCAGCAGCGTAGCCGCAGGGTCCCACGAGCAGTACTTC | CASSVAAGSHEQYF
TRBJ2-7 | - | TRBV7-2 | - | TGTGCCAGCAGCTTTGGGGGGGGGGCTTACGAGCAGTACTTC | CASSFGGGAYEQYF
TRBJ2-7 | many | TRBV28 | - | TGTGCCAGCAGTTTGTACCGGGACAACCCCTACGAGCAGTACTTC | CASSLYRDNPYEQYF
TRBJ2-7 | few | TRBV19 | - | TGTGCCAGTAGTATTTTGGGGACGGACGTTTACGAGCAGTACTTC | CASSILGTDVYEQYF
TRBJ1-1 | - | TRBV9 | TRBD1 | TGTGCCAGTTCTCAACAGGGGAACACTAAAGCTTTCTTT | CASSQQGNTKAFF
TRBJ2-2 | - | TRBV11-2 | - | TGTGCCAGCAGCTTAGCGCTTTACACCGGGGAGCTGTTTTTT | CASSLALYTGELFF
TRBJ1-6 | few | TRBV28 | TRBD1 | TGTGCCAGCAGCTCACGACAGGGAGTTGTTCCACCCCTCCACTTT | CASSSRQGVVPPLHF
TRBJ2-5 | many | TRBV7-2 | TRBD2 | TGTGCCAGCAGCCCTAGCGGGGGGCCGCCAGAGACCCAGTACTTC | CASSPSGGPPETQYF
TRBJ1-1 | few | TRBV7-2 | - | TGTGCCAGCAGCTGGGGGAGGGCCAACACTGAAGCTTTCTTT | CASSWGRANTEAFF
TRBJ2-2 | many | TRBV12-3/TRBV12-4 | - | TGTGCCAGCTGCCACCCCGGGGGGCCGACCGGGGAGCTGTTTTTT | CASCHPGGPTGELFF
TRBJ1-2 | few | TRBV7-3 | - | TGTGCCAGCAGCTCCCCCCCCGGGAGCGACTATGGCTACACCTTC | CASSSPPGSDYGYTF
TRBJ2-3 | few | TRBV29-1 | TRBD2 | TGCAGCGTTGAAGCGGCGGGGGAGTATTTT | CSVEAAGEYF
TRBJ2-6 | - | TRBV6-1 | - | TGTGCCAGCGGAAGGGGCCGAGCCCCTGGGGCCAACGTCCTGACTTTC | CASGRGRAPGANVLTF
TRBJ2-3 | - | TRBV11-2 | TRBD1 | TGTGCCAGCCGACAGGGGCCAGATACGCAGTATTTT | CASRQGPDTQYF
TRBJ2-7 | - | TRBV9 | TRBD2 | TGTGCCAGCAGCGTATCGGGACTAGCTGTCAACAAGCAGTACTTC | CASSVSGLAVNKQYF
TRBJ2-6 | - | TRBV28 | - | TGTGCCAGCAGTTATTACCCCATCAAGGGGTTGGGGGCCAACGTCCTGACTTTC | CASSYYPIKGLGANVLTF
TRBJ1-5 | - | TRBV4-1 | TRBD1 | TGCGCCAGCAGCCAAGGACAGGGTTTGAGGCAGCCCCAGCATTTT | CASSQGQGLRQPQHF
TRBJ1-1 | many | TRBV28 | TRBD1 | TGTGCCAGCATCCTGACAGGGGGAACCCCGCGGGACACTGAAGCTTTCTTT | CASILTGGTPRDTEAFF
TRBJ1-6 | - | TRBV3-1 | - | TGTGCCAGCAGCCAACCCCGGACAGCGGCTTCACCCCTCCACTTT | CASSQPRTAASPLHF
TRBJ1-4 | many | TRBV12-3/TRBV12-4 | - | TGTGCCAGCAGTTTAGGTTTTGAAAAACTGTTTTTT | CASSLGFEKLFF
TRBJ2-5 | many | TRBV20-1 | - | TGCAGTGCCTTAGGGGAGTACCAAGAGACCCAGTACTTC | CSALGEYQETQYF
TRBJ2-2 | - | TRBV6-1 | - | TGTGCCAGCAGCCCGACAGTTACCGGGGAGCTGTTTTTT | CASSPTVTGELFF
TRBJ1-3 | - | TRBV19 | TRBD1 | TGTGCCAGTAGCAATCCGGGACAGGGGAGCTCTGGAAACACCATATATTTT | CASSNPGQGSSGNTIYF
TRBJ1-1 | many | TRBV7-2 | - | TGTGCCAGCAGCTTAGGTCTTGGAGGGCGCGCTGAAGCTTTCTTT | CASSLGLGGRAEAFF
TRBJ2-7 | few | TRBV5-4 | TRBD2 | TGTGCCAGCAGCCGGGACCCCGGGGGGGCTTACGAGCAGTACTTC | CASSRDPGGAYEQYF
TRBJ1-2 | - | TRBV11-2 | - | TGTGCCAGCAGCTTAGATTATCAGGGTGAGGGCTACACCTTC | CASSLDYQGEGYTF
TRBJ1-1 | many | TRBV27 | - | TGTGCCAGCAGTCCAGGGTTACCCATGACTGAAGCTTTCTTT | CASSPGLPMTEAFF
TRBJ2-7 | few | TRBV6-2/TRBV6-3 | TRBD1 | TGTGCCAGCAGAGAGGACAGGGCCACCTACGAGCAGTACTTC | CASREDRATYEQYF
TRBJ1-5 | few | TRBV28 | - | TGTGCCAGCACCGCGGGGCCGAAGCCCCAGCATTTT | CASTAGPKPQHF
TRBJ2-5 | many | TRBV6-1 | TRBD2 | TGTGCCAGCAGTGAAACAGCGGGGGCAGGAGAGACCCAGTACTTC | CASSETAGAGETQYF
TRBJ1-2 | many | TRBV28 | - | TGTGCCAGCAGTCCGCCCGCAGGGGAGGATGGCTACACCTTC | CASSPPAGEDGYTF
TRBJ2-1 | few | TRBV12-3/TRBV12-4 | - | TGTGCCAGCAGTCCTCAAAGGGGGGTCCGATTCTACAATGAGCAGTTCTTC | CASSPQRGVRFYNEQFF
TRBJ1-1 | few | TRBV30 | - | TGTGCCTGGAGTGTAGGGTTCATGAACACTGAAGCTTTCTTT | CAWSVGFMNTEAFF
TRBJ2-5 | many | TRBV30 | - | TGTGCCTGGACCTTACCCCAGGGGAGACAAGAGACCCAGTACTTC | CAWTLPQGRQETQYF
TRBJ1-1 | many | TRBV12-3/TRBV12-4 | TRBD1 | TGTGCCAGCAGTTTAGGGGGACAGAAAGCTTTCTTT | CASSLGGQKAFF